A selection of T cell receptor beta chains follows, all from one sample in a study of blood T cell repertoires in COVID-19. Assay: immunoSEQ multiplex PCR; the TCRdb copy retains only in-frame clones and omits some. The data show 250,000 to 300,000 clones, about 90% seen once. Sequencing was carried out using PBMCs or T cells enriched from blood (not recorded which). The source of these receptors is a human donor in a cohort exposed to, infected with or recovered from COVID-19 (not recorded which). The donor label of this sample is uncertain. CDR3s include the opening cysteine and the closing phenylalanine or tryptophan. Fields, in order: V gene, clone size, D gene, J gene, CDR3 DNA, CDR3 protein. The D gene is left open where the match is weak. The size field is filled for only some rows; it gives once, few, many or a size class.

V gene: TRBV11-2; clone size: NA; D gene: TRBD1; J gene: TRBJ2-2; CDR3 DNA: TGTGCCAGCAAAGGCACCACGGGACAGAGAGCGTCCGGGGAGCTGTTTTTT; CDR3 protein: CASKGTTGQRASGELFF
V gene: TRBV9; clone size: NA; D gene: TRBD1; J gene: TRBJ1-3; CDR3 DNA: TGTGCCAGCAGCGTGGGACAGGGATTGAGTGGAAACACCATATATTTT; CDR3 protein: CASSVGQGLSGNTIYF
V gene: TRBV18; clone size: NA; D gene: NA; J gene: TRBJ2-7; CDR3 DNA: TGTGCCAGCTCACCTGACAGTAATGGCGAGCAGTACTTC; CDR3 protein: CASSPDSNGEQYF
V gene: TRBV5-4; clone size: few; D gene: TRBD1; J gene: TRBJ2-2; CDR3 DNA: TGTGCCAGCAGCGTTGGGACAGGTGGTACCGGGGAGCTGTTTTTT; CDR3 protein: CASSVGTGGTGELFF
V gene: TRBV7-9; clone size: once; D gene: NA; J gene: TRBJ1-6; CDR3 DNA: TGTGCCAGCAGCGTACAGGGCGAGTCACCCCTCCACTTT; CDR3 protein: CASSVQGESPLHF
V gene: TRBV15; clone size: NA; D gene: NA; J gene: TRBJ1-3; CDR3 DNA: TGTGCCACCCTTGGGGAGGGACCTGGAAACACCATATATTTT; CDR3 protein: CATLGEGPGNTIYF
V gene: TRBV7-8; clone size: NA; D gene: NA; J gene: TRBJ1-5; CDR3 DNA: TGTGCCAGCAGCCAGCTCGGGGGAAATCAGCCCCAGCATTTT; CDR3 protein: CASSQLGGNQPQHF
V gene: TRBV10-1; clone size: NA; D gene: TRBD2; J gene: TRBJ2-1; CDR3 DNA: TGCGCCAGCAACCTCCTAGCGGGGTACAATGAGCAGTTCTTC; CDR3 protein: CASNLLAGYNEQFF
V gene: TRBV14; clone size: NA; D gene: NA; J gene: TRBJ1-6; CDR3 DNA: TGTGCCAGCAGCCAAGGTCACCCTCTCGAGGGTTCACCCCTCCACTTT; CDR3 protein: CASSQGHPLEGSPLHF
V gene: TRBV9; clone size: NA; D gene: TRBD1; J gene: TRBJ2-3; CDR3 DNA: TGTGCCAGCAGCGTAGAGGGACAGGGTGTGGGCACAGATACGCAGTATTTT; CDR3 protein: CASSVEGQGVGTDTQYF
V gene: TRBV29-1; clone size: NA; D gene: NA; J gene: TRBJ1-1; CDR3 DNA: TGCAGCGTACGGGAGGGGAAAGCTTTCTTT; CDR3 protein: CSVREGKAFF
V gene: TRBV27; clone size: NA; D gene: NA; J gene: TRBJ2-1; CDR3 DNA: TGTGCCAGCAGTTCCCAGGGGGGCAATGAGCAGTTCTTC; CDR3 protein: CASSSQGGNEQFF
V gene: TRBV9; clone size: NA; D gene: NA; J gene: TRBJ1-4; CDR3 DNA: TGTGCCAGCAGCCCCTCGACTACAGGGACTAATGAAAAACTGTTTTTT; CDR3 protein: CASSPSTTGTNEKLFF
V gene: TRBV14; clone size: NA; D gene: NA; J gene: TRBJ1-2; CDR3 DNA: TGTGCCAGCAGCCGAGGACGGGGAGCTAACTATGGCTACACCTTC; CDR3 protein: CASSRGRGANYGYTF
V gene: TRBV15; clone size: NA; D gene: NA; J gene: TRBJ2-2; CDR3 DNA: TGTGCCACCAGCAGGGGTGAGGCGAACACCGGGGAGCTGTTTTTT; CDR3 protein: CATSRGEANTGELFF
V gene: TRBV3-1/TRBV3-2; clone size: NA; D gene: TRBD1; J gene: TRBJ1-1; CDR3 DNA: TGTGCCAGCAGCCAGGGACAGGGGCAAGCTTTCTTT; CDR3 protein: CASSQGQGQAFF
V gene: TRBV2; clone size: NA; D gene: NA; J gene: TRBJ2-3; CDR3 DNA: TGTGCCAGCCGTACTAGATGGGCAGTCAGCACAGATACGCAGTATTTT; CDR3 protein: CASRTRWAVSTDTQYF
V gene: TRBV4-1; clone size: NA; D gene: TRBD1; J gene: TRBJ1-1; CDR3 DNA: TGCGCCAGCAGTTCTCTGGGACAGGGTAATGAAGCTTTCTTT; CDR3 protein: CASSSLGQGNEAFF
V gene: TRBV29-1; clone size: NA; D gene: TRBD1; J gene: TRBJ2-7; CDR3 DNA: TGCAGCGTTGTAGAGGACAGGGACTACGAGCAGTACTTC; CDR3 protein: CSVVEDRDYEQYF
V gene: TRBV3-1/TRBV3-2; clone size: NA; D gene: TRBD1; J gene: TRBJ1-2; CDR3 DNA: TGTGCCAGCAGCCGACAACAGGGGATGGATGGCTACACCTTC; CDR3 protein: CASSRQQGMDGYTF
V gene: TRBV5-4; clone size: NA; D gene: TRBD1; J gene: TRBJ2-2; CDR3 DNA: TGTGCCAGCAGCAGGGGACAGGGGAACACCGGGGAGCTGTTTTTT; CDR3 protein: CASSRGQGNTGELFF
V gene: TRBV7-9; clone size: NA; D gene: TRBD1; J gene: TRBJ2-7; CDR3 DNA: TGTGCCAGCAGCCCTCGACAGGGCGCCTACGAGCAGTACTTC; CDR3 protein: CASSPRQGAYEQYF
V gene: TRBV18; clone size: NA; D gene: TRBD1; J gene: TRBJ1-5; CDR3 DNA: TGTGCCAGCTCACCCGGGACAGACCAGCCCCAGCATTTT; CDR3 protein: CASSPGTDQPQHF
V gene: TRBV10-3; clone size: NA; D gene: NA; J gene: TRBJ2-2; CDR3 DNA: TGTGCCGTCCGGGGTAACGTATTATCAACCGGGGAGCTGTTTTTT; CDR3 protein: CAVRGNVLSTGELFF
V gene: TRBV19; clone size: NA; D gene: NA; J gene: TRBJ1-2; CDR3 DNA: TGTGCCAGTAGTATTGGGGCGGCTGGCTACACCTTC; CDR3 protein: CASSIGAAGYTF
V gene: TRBV6-5; clone size: NA; D gene: TRBD1; J gene: TRBJ2-3; CDR3 DNA: TGTGCCAGCAGTCCGGGACAGGGGGGAGATACGCAGTATTTT; CDR3 protein: CASSPGQGGDTQYF
V gene: TRBV3-1/TRBV3-2; clone size: NA; D gene: NA; J gene: TRBJ1-5; CDR3 DNA: TGTGCCAGCAGCCAAGTCGGGGTCAATCAGCCCCAGCATTTT; CDR3 protein: CASSQVGVNQPQHF
V gene: TRBV4-1; clone size: once; D gene: NA; J gene: TRBJ1-2; CDR3 DNA: TGCGCCAGCAGGGGGGGGACGGCTTCGGTCTATGGCTACACCTTC; CDR3 protein: CASRGGTASVYGYTF
V gene: TRBV29-1; clone size: NA; D gene: NA; J gene: TRBJ2-7; CDR3 DNA: TGCAGCGTCGTTCAAGGCTTCGTCCGGGACGAGCAGTACTTC; CDR3 protein: CSVVQGFVRDEQYF
V gene: TRBV9; clone size: NA; D gene: TRBD1; J gene: TRBJ2-2; CDR3 DNA: TGTGCCAGCAGCGTAGCAGTAGGGGGCCCCAACACCGGGGAGCTGTTTTTT; CDR3 protein: CASSVAVGGPNTGELFF
V gene: TRBV5-5; clone size: NA; D gene: NA; J gene: TRBJ2-1; CDR3 DNA: TGTGCCAGCACACAATTAGACAGTAATGAGCAGTTCTTC; CDR3 protein: CASTQLDSNEQFF
V gene: TRBV10-3; clone size: NA; D gene: NA; J gene: TRBJ1-1; CDR3 DNA: TGTGCCATCGCACACTGGGGCCTACGGACTGAAGCTTTCTTT; CDR3 protein: CAIAHWGLRTEAFF
V gene: TRBV10-3; clone size: NA; D gene: TRBD1; J gene: TRBJ1-1; CDR3 DNA: TGTGCCATCACCCGGGACAGGGATACTGAAGCTTTCTTT; CDR3 protein: CAITRDRDTEAFF
V gene: TRBV5-1; clone size: NA; D gene: TRBD1; J gene: TRBJ1-1; CDR3 DNA: TGCGCCAGCAGCAGGGACAGCTGGACTGAAGCTTTCTTT; CDR3 protein: CASSRDSWTEAFF
V gene: TRBV7-2; clone size: NA; D gene: NA; J gene: TRBJ1-1; CDR3 DNA: TGTGCCAGCAGCTTAGGCCAGGGGTGGACTGAAGCTTTCTTT; CDR3 protein: CASSLGQGWTEAFF
V gene: TRBV6-5; clone size: NA; D gene: TRBD1; J gene: TRBJ1-6; CDR3 DNA: TGTGCCAGCAGTTATCGCAGGGGGGACGGCGGATCACCCCTCCACTTT; CDR3 protein: CASSYRRGDGGSPLHF
V gene: TRBV19; clone size: NA; D gene: NA; J gene: TRBJ2-6; CDR3 DNA: TGTGCCAGTAGTATACAGTCTGGGGCCAACGTCCTGACTTTC; CDR3 protein: CASSIQSGANVLTF
V gene: TRBV29-1; clone size: NA; D gene: NA; J gene: TRBJ2-7; CDR3 DNA: TGCAGCGTTGTTTGGGGGGAATCCTACGAGCAGTACTTC; CDR3 protein: CSVVWGESYEQYF
V gene: TRBV7-2; clone size: NA; D gene: NA; J gene: TRBJ2-5; CDR3 DNA: TGTGCCAGCAGCTTCAGAAGCGGACTTCAAGAGACCCAGTACTTC; CDR3 protein: CASSFRSGLQETQYF
V gene: TRBV6-5; clone size: once; D gene: NA; J gene: TRBJ1-1; CDR3 DNA: TGTGCCAGCAGTTACGGGGGGGTAGACACTGAAGCTTTCTTT; CDR3 protein: CASSYGGVDTEAFF
V gene: TRBV30; clone size: NA; D gene: TRBD1; J gene: TRBJ1-2; CDR3 DNA: TGTGCCTGGCATGGACAGGGGAGGTATGGCTACACCTTC; CDR3 protein: CAWHGQGRYGYTF
V gene: TRBV19; clone size: NA; D gene: NA; J gene: TRBJ1-3; CDR3 DNA: TGTGCCAGTAGAACGAATCGCGGGCCGCTCTCTGGAAACACCATATATTTT; CDR3 protein: CASRTNRGPLSGNTIYF
V gene: TRBV6-5; clone size: NA; D gene: TRBD2; J gene: TRBJ2-1; CDR3 DNA: TGTGCCAGCCGCAAGGGGGGTAGCGGGAACAATGAGCAGTTCTTC; CDR3 protein: CASRKGGSGNNEQFF
V gene: TRBV19; clone size: few; D gene: TRBD1; J gene: TRBJ1-6; CDR3 DNA: TGTGCCAGCAGACAGGGGATGGGGTCTTTATTTTCACCCCTCCACTTT; CDR3 protein: CASRQGMGSLFSPLHF
V gene: TRBV6-4; clone size: NA; D gene: NA; J gene: TRBJ2-1; CDR3 DNA: TGTGCCAGCAGTGACTCGTTCGGTGGGGGGTTCAATGAGCAGTTCTTC; CDR3 protein: CASSDSFGGGFNEQFF